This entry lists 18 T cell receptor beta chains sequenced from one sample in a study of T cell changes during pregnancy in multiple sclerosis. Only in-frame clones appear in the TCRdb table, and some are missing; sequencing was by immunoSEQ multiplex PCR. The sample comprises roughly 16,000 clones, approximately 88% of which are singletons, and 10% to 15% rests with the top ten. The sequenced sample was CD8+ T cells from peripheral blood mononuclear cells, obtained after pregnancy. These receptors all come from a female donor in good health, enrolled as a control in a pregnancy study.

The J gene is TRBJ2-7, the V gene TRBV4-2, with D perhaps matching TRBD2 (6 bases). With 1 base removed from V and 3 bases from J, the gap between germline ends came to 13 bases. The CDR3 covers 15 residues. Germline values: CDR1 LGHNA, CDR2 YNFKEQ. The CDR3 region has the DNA TGTGCCAGCAGCCAAGGAGAGGAGGGTGGCTACGAGCAGTACTTC. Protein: CASSQGEEGGYEQYF.

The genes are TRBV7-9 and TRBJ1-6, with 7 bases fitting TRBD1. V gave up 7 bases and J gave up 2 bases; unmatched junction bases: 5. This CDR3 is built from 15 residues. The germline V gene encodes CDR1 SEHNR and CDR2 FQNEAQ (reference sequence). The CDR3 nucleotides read TGTGCCAGCACCCCTGGGACAGCCTATAATTCACCCCTCCACTTT. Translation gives CASTPGTAYNSPLHF.

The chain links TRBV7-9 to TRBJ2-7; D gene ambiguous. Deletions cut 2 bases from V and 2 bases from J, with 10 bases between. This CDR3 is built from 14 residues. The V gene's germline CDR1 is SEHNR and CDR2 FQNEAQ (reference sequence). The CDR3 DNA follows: TGTGCCAGCAGCTTATCCAGTGATCCCTACGAGCAGTACTTC. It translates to CASSLSSDPYEQYF.

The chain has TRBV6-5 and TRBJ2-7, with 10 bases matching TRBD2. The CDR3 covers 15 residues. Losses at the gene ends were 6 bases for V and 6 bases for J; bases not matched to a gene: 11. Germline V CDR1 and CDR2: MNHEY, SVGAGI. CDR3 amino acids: CASRISGRALSEQYF. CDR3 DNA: TGTGCCAGCAGGATCAGCGGGAGGGCCCTTTCCGAGCAGTACTTC.

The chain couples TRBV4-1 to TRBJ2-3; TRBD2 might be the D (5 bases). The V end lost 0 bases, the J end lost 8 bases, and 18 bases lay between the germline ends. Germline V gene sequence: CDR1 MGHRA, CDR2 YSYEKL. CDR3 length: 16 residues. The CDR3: CASSQEGRGLLGTQYF. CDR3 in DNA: TGCGCCAGCAGCCAAGAAGGAAGAGGGCTTCTGGGTACGCAGTATTTT.

The CDR3 here is CASSIQGSSYEQYF. The CDR3 bases are TGTGCCAGCAGTATACAGGGGAGCTCCTACGAGCAGTACTTC. The V gene is TRBV28, the J gene TRBJ2-7; 7 positions match TRBD1. CDR3 length: 14 amino acids. Germline CDR1 is MDHEN and CDR2 is SYDVKM. J was trimmed by 0 bases and V by 5 bases; bases with no gene match: 4.

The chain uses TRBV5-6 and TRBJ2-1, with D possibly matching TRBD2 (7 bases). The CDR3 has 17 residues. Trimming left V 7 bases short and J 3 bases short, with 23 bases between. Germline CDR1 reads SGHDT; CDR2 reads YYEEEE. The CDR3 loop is CASSSPGAPGGYNEQFF. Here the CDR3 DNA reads TGTGCCAGCTCCTCCCCGGGGGCGCCGGGAGGCTACAATGAGCAGTTCTTC.

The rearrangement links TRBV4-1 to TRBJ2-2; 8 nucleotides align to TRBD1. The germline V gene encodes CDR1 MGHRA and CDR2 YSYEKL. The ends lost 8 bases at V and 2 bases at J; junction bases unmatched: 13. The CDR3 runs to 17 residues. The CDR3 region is CASGARRRGPNTGELFF. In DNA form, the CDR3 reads TGCGCCAGCGGGGCAAGGCGCAGGGGGCCTAACACCGGGGAGCTGTTTTTT.

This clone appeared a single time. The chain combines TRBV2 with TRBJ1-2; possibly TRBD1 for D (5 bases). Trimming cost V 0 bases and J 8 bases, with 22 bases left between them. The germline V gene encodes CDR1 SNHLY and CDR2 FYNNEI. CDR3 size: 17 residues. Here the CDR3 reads CASSEALQGSWLLGYTF. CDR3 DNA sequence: TGTGCCAGCAGTGAAGCGCTTCAGGGCAGTTGGCTTTTGGGCTACACCTTC.

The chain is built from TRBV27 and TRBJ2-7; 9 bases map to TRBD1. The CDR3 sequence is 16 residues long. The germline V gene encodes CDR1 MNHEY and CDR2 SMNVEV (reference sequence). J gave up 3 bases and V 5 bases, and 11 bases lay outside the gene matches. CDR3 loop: CASSPLQGAEVYEQYF. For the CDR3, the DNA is TGTGCCAGCAGTCCCTTACAGGGGGCTGAAGTCTACGAGCAGTACTTC.

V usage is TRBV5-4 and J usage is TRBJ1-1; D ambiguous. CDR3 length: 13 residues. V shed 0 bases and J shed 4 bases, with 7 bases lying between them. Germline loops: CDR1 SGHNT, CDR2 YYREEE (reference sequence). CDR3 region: CASSLERGTEAFF. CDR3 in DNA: TGTGCCAGCAGCTTGGAGCGAGGCACTGAAGCTTTCTTT. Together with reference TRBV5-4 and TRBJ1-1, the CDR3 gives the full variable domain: ETGVTQSPTHLIKTRGQQVTLRCSSQSGHNTVSWYQQALGQGPQFIFQYYREEENGRGNFPPRFSGLQFPNYSSELNVNALELDDSALYLCASSLERGTEAFFGQGTRLTVV.

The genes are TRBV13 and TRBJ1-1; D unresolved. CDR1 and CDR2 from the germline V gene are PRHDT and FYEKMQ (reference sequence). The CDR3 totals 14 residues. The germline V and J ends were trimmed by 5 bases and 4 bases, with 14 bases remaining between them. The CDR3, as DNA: TGTGCCAGCAGCCTTCGGTGGGCGGGCACTGAAGCTTTCTTT. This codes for CASSLRWAGTEAFF. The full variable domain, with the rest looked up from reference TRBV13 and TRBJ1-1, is AAGVIQSPRHLIKEKRETATLKCYPIPRHDTVYWYQQGPGQDPQFLISFYEKMQSDKGSIPDRFSAQQFSDYHSELNMSSLELGDSALYFCASSLRWAGTEAFFGQGTRLTVV.

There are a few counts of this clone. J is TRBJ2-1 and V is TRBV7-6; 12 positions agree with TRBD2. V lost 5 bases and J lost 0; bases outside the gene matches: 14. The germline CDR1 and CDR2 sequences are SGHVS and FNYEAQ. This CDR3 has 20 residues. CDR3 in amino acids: CASSGGGLAGGGRSYNEQFF. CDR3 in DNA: TGTGCCAGCAGCGGGGGGGGACTAGCGGGCGGTGGTCGCTCCTACAATGAGCAGTTCTTC.

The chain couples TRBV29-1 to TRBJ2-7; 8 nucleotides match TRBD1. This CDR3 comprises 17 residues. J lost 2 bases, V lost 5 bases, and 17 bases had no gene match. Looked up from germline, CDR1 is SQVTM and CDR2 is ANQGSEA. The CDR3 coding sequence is TGCAGCGTTTTGTTCCGCCGATTGGACAGGGTACCCTACGAGCAGTACTTC. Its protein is CSVLFRRLDRVPYEQYF.

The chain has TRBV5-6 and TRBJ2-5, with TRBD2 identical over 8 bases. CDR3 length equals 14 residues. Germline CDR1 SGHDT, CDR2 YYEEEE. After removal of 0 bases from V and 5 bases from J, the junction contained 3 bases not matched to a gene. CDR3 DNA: TGTGCCAGCAGCTTGGGACTAGCGAGGGAGACCCAGTACTTC. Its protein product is CASSLGLARETQYF.

In DNA form, the CDR3 reads TGTGCCAGCAGTTTATCAGGGCTAGCGGTATACAATGAGCAGTTCTTC. Encoded protein: CASSLSGLAVYNEQFF. This sequence joins TRBV28 and TRBJ2-1, with TRBD2 matching 7 bases. Germline V gives CDR1 MDHEN, CDR2 SYDVKM. V was clipped by 1 base and J by 4 bases; unmatched bases: 7. CDR3 length: 16 amino acids.

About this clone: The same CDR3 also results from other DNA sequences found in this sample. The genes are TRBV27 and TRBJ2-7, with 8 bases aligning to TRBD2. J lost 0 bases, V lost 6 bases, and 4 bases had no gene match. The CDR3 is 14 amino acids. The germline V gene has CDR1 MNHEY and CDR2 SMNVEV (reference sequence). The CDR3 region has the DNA TGTGCCAGCAGCCCCGGGGGGGCCTCCTACGAGCAGTACTTC. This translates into CASSPGGASYEQYF.

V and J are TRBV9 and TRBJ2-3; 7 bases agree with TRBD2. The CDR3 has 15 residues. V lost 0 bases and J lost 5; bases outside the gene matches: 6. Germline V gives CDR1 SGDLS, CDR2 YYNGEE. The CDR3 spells CASSVDLAERDTQYF. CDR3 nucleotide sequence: TGTGCCAGCAGCGTAGACCTAGCGGAGCGAGATACGCAGTATTTT.